Below, 26 T cell receptor beta chains from the same sample are listed, as sequenced in a study of metastatic and nonmetastatic thyroid tumors. Among the patients, none had received any treatment before thyroid surgery. TCRdb re-processed the PCR reads through MiXCR. The sample lists about 53,000 clones, approximately 22% seen once, with 3.5% to 4.5% in the top ten. The sample taken for sequencing was blood. The receptors stem from a female donor with papillary thyroid cancer or a benign thyroid nodule (not recorded which). Some clones in this sample may be carry-over from other donors' samples.

This clone was counted many times. The V call is TRBV30, the J call TRBJ1-1, with 8 nucleotides matching TRBD1. Germline V gene data show CDR1 as GTSNPN and CDR2 as SVGIG (reference sequence). The length of the CDR3 is 16 residues. Unmatched junction bases numbered 17, after V lost 3 bases and J lost 8 bases. In DNA, the CDR3 is TGTGCCTGGAGCGCGACAGGGGTTCAGTCTCGAGAGGAAGCTTTCTTT. Its translation is CAWSATGVQSREEAFF. Drawing the rest from reference TRBV30 and TRBJ1-1, the complete variable domain is SQTIHQWPATLVQPVGSPLSLECTVEGTSNPNLYWYRQAAGRGLQLLFYSVGIGQISSEVPQNLSASRPQDRQFILSSKKLLLSDSGFYLCAWSATGVQSREEAFFGQGTRLTVV.

As concerns this clone: A read error may be the cause here, since a much bigger clone is one base away. The rearrangement links TRBV7-9 to TRBJ2-7; D call uncertain. CDR3 length: 12 residues. The germline V gene has CDR1 SEHNR and CDR2 FQNEAQ (reference sequence). V was clipped by 1 base and J by 5 bases, with 6 bases between them. CDR3 in amino acids: CASSLGYNEQYF. The CDR3, as DNA: TGTGCCAGCAGCTTAGGGTACAACGAGCAGTACTTC.

There are many counts of this clone. The chain links TRBV7-3 to TRBJ1-1; D perhaps matches TRBD1 (6 bases). V lost 2 bases and J lost 6, with 16 bases in between. This CDR3 comprises 15 residues. Germline CDR1 is SGHTA and CDR2 is FQGTGA. CDR3 DNA sequence: TGTGCCAGCAGCTTAGCAGGGGCGGGTTTCGCTGAAGCTTTCTTT. Protein: CASSLAGAGFAEAFF.

On this clone: Since a much larger clone is just one base distant, this may be a read error. The chain uses TRBV6-5 and TRBJ2-1, with D unclear. The germline V gene encodes CDR1 MNHEY and CDR2 SVGAGI. The germline V and J ends were trimmed by 4 bases and 3 bases, with 16 bases remaining between them. The CDR3 covers 16 residues. CDR3 region: CASSFYPWGVYNEQFF. The CDR3 DNA reads as TGTGCCAGCAGTTTTTACCCTTGGGGTGTCTACAATGAGCAGTTCTTC.

This clone has ten or more counts. The chain couples TRBV18 to TRBJ2-7; D may be TRBD1 (5 bases). Per germline, CDR1 KGHSH and CDR2 LQKENI. The germline V and J ends were trimmed by 1 base and 5 bases, with 18 bases remaining between them. The CDR3 is 16 amino acids. In DNA form, the CDR3 reads TGTGCCAGCTCACCACGACTGGCAGGGATGACGGACGAGCAGTACTTC. This gives the protein CASSPRLAGMTDEQYF. The full variable domain, in which reference TRBV18 and TRBJ2-7 provide the parts outside the CDR3, is NAGVMQNPRHLVRRRGQEARLRCSPMKGHSHVYWYRQLPEEGLKFMVYLQKENIIDESGMPKERFSAEFPKEGPSILRIQQVVRGDSAAYFCASSPRLAGMTDEQYFGPGTRLTVT.

With regard to this clone: A much larger clone differs from this one at a single base, so this may be a read error. This chain links TRBV29-1 with TRBJ2-7; 8 bases match TRBD1. With V trimmed by 6 bases and J by 9 bases, 16 bases remained unmatched. CDR3 size: 14 residues. Per the germline V gene, CDR1 is SQVTM and CDR2 is ANQGSEA. The CDR3: CSVPTGTGLRGQYF. CDR3 in DNA: TGCAGCGTCCCCACGGGGACAGGCCTACGGGGGCAGTACTTC.

This clone was observed at least ten times. The chain carries TRBV24-1 and TRBJ2-1; no firm D call. In germline, CDR1 is KGHDR, CDR2 SFDVKD. The CDR3 contains 13 residues. Trimming removed 0 bases from V and 9 bases from J, with 8 bases in between. The CDR3 DNA reads TGTGCCACCAGTGATTTGCGGGCAGGTGAGCAGTTCTTC. As protein: CATSDLRAGEQFF.

This clone was found many times. The chain uses TRBV24-1 and TRBJ2-7; D ambiguous. Trimming shortened V by 5 bases and J by 6 bases, and 16 bases separated the two germline ends. This CDR3 is built from 14 residues. Germline V gene lookup returns CDR1 KGHDR and CDR2 SFDVKD. The chain's CDR3 is CATSGSTQTSEQYF. For the CDR3, the DNA is TGTGCCACCAGTGGCTCGACTCAAACAAGCGAGCAGTACTTC.

Points on this clone: A read error may account for a junction end that differs from germline. V is TRBV11-2 and J is TRBJ2-3; D gene unclear. The germline CDR1 and CDR2 sequences are SGHAT and FQNNGV. The CDR3 runs 16 residues. For the CDR3, the DNA is TGTGCCAGCATCTTAGGCGACATGATTGACACAGATACGCAGTATTTT. Protein sequence: CASILGDMIDTDTQYF. Combining the CDR3 with reference TRBV11-2 and TRBJ2-3 gives the whole variable domain EAGVAQSPRYKIIEKRQSVAFWCNPISGHATLYWYQQILGQGPKLLIQFQNNGVVDDSQLPKDRFSAERLKGVDSTLKIQPAKLEDSAVYLCASILGDMIDTDTQYFGPGTRLTVL.

This clone showed up many times. Other DNA sequences in this sample translate to the same CDR3. This chain links TRBV6-2 or TRBV6-3 with TRBJ2-5; tentatively, D is TRBD1 or TRBD2 (6 bases each). CDR3 length: 14 amino acids. V was pared by 8 bases and J by 5 bases, with 18 bases between. Germline V gene data show CDR1 as MNHEY and CDR2 as SVGEGT. The CDR3 nucleotides are TGTGCCAGCTTGTTTGGCAGGGGAGGCGAGACCCAGTACTTC. It codes for CASLFGRGGETQYF.

This clone was recorded at least ten times. Other DNA sequences within the sample encode an identical CDR3. CDR3 DNA: TGTGCCAGTAGTACTGGACTGTTGTACAATGAGCAGTTCTTC. Residues: CASSTGLLYNEQFF. The V call is TRBV19, the J call TRBJ2-1, with D perhaps TRBD2 (5 bases). This CDR3 spans 14 amino acids. Trimming stripped 4 bases from V and 4 bases from J, with 11 bases between. Germline V gene data show CDR1 as LNHDA and CDR2 as SQIVND (reference sequence).

In its sample, this clone was seen many times. This chain connects TRBV20-1 to TRBJ2-1, with 7 bases lining up with TRBD1. The length of the CDR3 is 14 residues. Unmatched junction bases numbered 4, after V lost 3 bases and J lost 2 bases. Germline V gene lookup returns CDR1 DFQATT and CDR2 SNEGSKA (reference sequence). The CDR3 loop reads CSASSTGAYNEQFF. The CDR3 DNA follows: TGCAGTGCTAGTTCTACAGGGGCCTACAATGAGCAGTTCTTC.

Remarks on this clone: Just one base apart from a much larger clone, this may be a read error. V is TRBV24-1 and J is TRBJ1-5; D possibly corresponds to TRBD1 (6 bases). V dropped 4 bases and J dropped 4 bases, with 10 bases sitting between them. The CDR3 covers 14 residues. In germline, CDR1 is KGHDR, CDR2 SFDVKD. CDR3 region: CATSEGQPNQPQHF. The CDR3 region has the DNA TGTGCCACCAGTGAAGGACAGCCAAATCAGCCCCAGCATTTT.

This clone was counted at least ten times. The rearrangement links TRBV3-1 to TRBJ1-5; no firm D call. The germline CDR1 and CDR2 sequences are LGHDT and YNNKEL (reference sequence). The CDR3 spans 15 residues. V was trimmed by 0 bases and J by 0 bases, leaving 6 bases between them. Here the CDR3 reads CASSQDWASNQPQHF. The CDR3 DNA reads as TGTGCCAGCAGCCAAGATTGGGCTAGCAATCAGCCCCAGCATTTT. The whole variable domain, remainder taken from reference TRBV3-1 and TRBJ1-5, is DTAVSQTPKYLVTQMGNDKSIKCEQNLGHDTMYWYKQDSKKFLKIMFSYNNKELIINETVPNRFSPKSPDKAHLNLHINSLELGDSAVYFCASSQDWASNQPQHFGDGTRLSIL.

Only a few counts were recorded for this clone. A single base separates this from a much larger clone, so it may be a read error. This rearrangement joins TRBV28 to TRBJ2-3; D not certain. Germline lookup yields CDR1 MDHEN and CDR2 SYDVKM. The CDR3 length is 14 residues. The V and J ends lost 6 bases and 1 base respectively, with 11 bases between them. CDR3 protein: CASRFRPRTDTQYF. DNA of the CDR3: TGTGCCAGCAGATTCCGACCCCGCACAGATACGCAGTATTTT.

This sequence joins TRBV20-1 and TRBJ2-2; TRBD1 matches 7 bases. Unmatched junction bases numbered 4, after V lost 3 bases and J lost 6 bases. CDR1 is DFQATT, CDR2 SNEGSKA, per germline (reference sequence). The CDR3 has 13 amino acids. The CDR3: CSASLQGAGELFF. The CDR3 nucleotides are TGCAGTGCTAGTCTTCAGGGGGCCGGGGAGCTGTTTTTT.

This clone came up many times. The V gene is TRBV24-1, the J gene TRBJ2-5; D uncertain. Trimming pared 3 bases from V and 5 bases from J, leaving 12 bases between. This CDR3 is 14 amino acids long. Germline assignment: CDR1 KGHDR and CDR2 SFDVKD. The CDR3 DNA reads as TGTGCCACCAGTGATCATGGGGAATGGGAGACCCAGTACTTC. This encodes CATSDHGEWETQYF.

As concerns this clone: Compared with germline, one end of the junction differs, possibly owing to a read error. V gene TRBV28 combines with J gene TRBJ1-3, with TRBD1 matching over 8 bases. The CDR3 loop spans 15 amino acids. Germline V lookup: CDR1 MDHEN, CDR2 SYDVKM. CDR3 sequence: CASSLQGASGNNIYF. CDR3 DNA: TGTGCCAGCAGTTTACAGGGGGCGAGTGGAAACAACATATATTTT.

The chain employs TRBV4-3 and TRBJ1-6, with D hard to call. Between the trimmed V and J ends, which lost 1 base and 2 bases, there was a span of 12 bases. Looked up from germline, CDR1 is LGHNA and CDR2 is YSLEER. The CDR3 runs 17 residues. The CDR3 nucleotides read TGCGCCAGCAGCCAAGCTGACCTCCTTACCTATAATTCACCCCTCCACTTT. Its protein product is CASSQADLLTYNSPLHF.

This clone has at least ten counts. This chain uses TRBV9 with TRBJ2-1; D possibly matches TRBD1 or TRBD2 (5 bases each). V dropped 3 bases and J dropped 7 bases, with 17 bases sitting between them. The CDR3 extends over 15 amino acids. Germline loops: CDR1 SGDLS, CDR2 YYNGEE. CDR3: CASSGGARVTNEQFF. The CDR3 bases are TGTGCCAGCAGCGGAGGGGCCAGGGTTACAAATGAGCAGTTCTTC.

This clone was picked up many times. The chain couples TRBV5-1 to TRBJ2-3, with 8 bases aligning to TRBD1. This CDR3 is built from 14 residues. J lost 3 bases, V lost 4 bases, and 4 bases had no gene match. The germline CDR1 and CDR2 sequences are SGHRS and YFSETQ. The DNA for the CDR3 is TGCGCCAGCAGCACGAGACAGGGGACAGATACGCAGTATTTT. Amino acids: CASSTRQGTDTQYF.

This chain uses TRBV20-1 with TRBJ1-2; 7 bases line up with TRBD1. The CDR3 has 12 residues. The J segment lost 4 bases and the V segment lost 5 bases, leaving 4 bases of the junction unmatched. CDR1 is DFQATT and CDR2 is SNEGSKA in the germline V gene (reference sequence). CDR3 in amino acids: CSAGTGVYGYTF. The DNA of the CDR3 is TGCAGTGCTGGCACAGGGGTCTATGGCTACACCTTC.

This clone was observed at least ten times. The chain has TRBV18 and TRBJ1-1; the D is unclear. The V gene lost 4 bases and the J gene lost 1 base, with 7 bases spanning the gap. The length of the CDR3 is 13 residues. Germline V gene data show CDR1 as KGHSH and CDR2 as LQKENI. CDR3 sequence: CASSQAENTEAFF. In nucleotides, the CDR3 is TGTGCCAGCTCACAGGCGGAGAACACTGAAGCTTTCTTT.

This clone was found many times. The rearrangement joins TRBV5-1 to TRBJ1-1; no firm D call. Germline V lookup: CDR1 SGHRS, CDR2 YFSETQ. V shed 0 bases and J shed 0 bases, with 6 bases lying between them. There are 14 residues in the CDR3. The CDR3 is CASSLASVNTEAFF. The DNA for the CDR3 is TGCGCCAGCAGCTTGGCCTCAGTGAACACTGAAGCTTTCTTT.

J is TRBJ2-1 and V is TRBV6-5; 7 bases align to TRBD2. V trimming: 8 bases; J trimming: 9 bases; junction bases outside the gene matches: 7. The germline gives CDR1 MNHEY, CDR2 SVGAGI. The CDR3 contains 12 residues. The CDR3 spells CASPAGDGEQFF. The CDR3 DNA sequence: TGTGCCAGCCCGGCGGGGGATGGTGAGCAGTTCTTC.

This clone was seen at least ten times. J is TRBJ1-4 and V is TRBV5-6; weak D call: TRBD1 (6 bases). With 3 bases removed from V and 0 bases from J, the gap between germline ends came to 15 bases. The CDR3 runs 17 residues. Germline-derived CDR1 and CDR2 are SGHDT and YYEEEE. DNA for the CDR3: TGTGCCAGCAGCTCCGGGCAGGGGAGCCCAACTAATGAAAAACTGTTTTTT. This translates into CASSSGQGSPTNEKLFF.